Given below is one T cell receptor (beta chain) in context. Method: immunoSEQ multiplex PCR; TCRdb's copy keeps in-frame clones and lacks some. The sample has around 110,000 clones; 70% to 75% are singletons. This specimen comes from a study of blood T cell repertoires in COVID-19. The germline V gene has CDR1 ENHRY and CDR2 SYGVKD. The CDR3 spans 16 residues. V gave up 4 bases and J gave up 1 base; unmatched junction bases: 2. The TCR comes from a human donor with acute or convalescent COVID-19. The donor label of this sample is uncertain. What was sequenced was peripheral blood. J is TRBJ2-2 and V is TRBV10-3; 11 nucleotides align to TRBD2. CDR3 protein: CAISATSGGNTGELFF. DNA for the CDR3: TGTGCCATCAGTGCTACTAGCGGGGGGAACACCGGGGAGCTGTTTTTT.